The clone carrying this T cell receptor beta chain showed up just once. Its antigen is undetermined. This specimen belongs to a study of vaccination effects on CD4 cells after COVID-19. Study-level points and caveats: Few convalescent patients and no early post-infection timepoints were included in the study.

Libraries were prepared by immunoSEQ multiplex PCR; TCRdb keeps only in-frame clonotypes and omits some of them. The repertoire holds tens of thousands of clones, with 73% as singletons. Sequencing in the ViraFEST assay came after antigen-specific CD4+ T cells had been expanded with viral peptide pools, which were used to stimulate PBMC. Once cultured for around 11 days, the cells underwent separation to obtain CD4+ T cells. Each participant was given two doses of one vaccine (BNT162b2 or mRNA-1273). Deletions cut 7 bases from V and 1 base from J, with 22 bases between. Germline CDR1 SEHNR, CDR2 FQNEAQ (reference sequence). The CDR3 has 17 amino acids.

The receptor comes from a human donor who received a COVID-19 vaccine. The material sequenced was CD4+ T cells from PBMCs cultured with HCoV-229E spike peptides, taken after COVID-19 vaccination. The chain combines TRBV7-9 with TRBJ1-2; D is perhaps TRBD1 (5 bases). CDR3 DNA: TGTGCCAGCACCGAATATCACCGAGGGACCTTTAACTATGGCTACACCTTC. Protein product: CASTEYHRGTFNYGYTF.